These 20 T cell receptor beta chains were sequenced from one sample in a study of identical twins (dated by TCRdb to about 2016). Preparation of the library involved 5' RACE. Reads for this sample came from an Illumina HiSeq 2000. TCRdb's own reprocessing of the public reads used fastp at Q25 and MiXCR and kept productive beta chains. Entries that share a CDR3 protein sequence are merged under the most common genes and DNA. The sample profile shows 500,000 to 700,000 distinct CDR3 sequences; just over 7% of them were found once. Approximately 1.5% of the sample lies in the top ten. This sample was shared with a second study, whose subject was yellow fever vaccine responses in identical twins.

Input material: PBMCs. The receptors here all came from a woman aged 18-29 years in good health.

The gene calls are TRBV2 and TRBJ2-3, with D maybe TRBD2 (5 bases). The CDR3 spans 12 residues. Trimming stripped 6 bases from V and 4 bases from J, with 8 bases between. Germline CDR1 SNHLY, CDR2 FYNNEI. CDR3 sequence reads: CASRKEADTQYF. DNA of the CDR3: TGTGCCAGCAGGAAGGAGGCAGATACGCAGTATTTT.

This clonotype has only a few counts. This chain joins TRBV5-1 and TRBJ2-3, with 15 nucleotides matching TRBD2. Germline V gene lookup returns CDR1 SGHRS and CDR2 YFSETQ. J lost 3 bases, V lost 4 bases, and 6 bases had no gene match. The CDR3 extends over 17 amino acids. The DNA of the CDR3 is TGCGCCAGCAGCCTTGGACTAGCGGGGGGGAGGACAGATACGCAGTATTTT. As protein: CASSLGLAGGRTDTQYF.

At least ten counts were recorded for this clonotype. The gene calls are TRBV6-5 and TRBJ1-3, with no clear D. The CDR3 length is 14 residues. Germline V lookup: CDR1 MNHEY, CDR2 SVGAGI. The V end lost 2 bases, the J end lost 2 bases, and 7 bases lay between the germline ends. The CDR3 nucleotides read TGTGCCAGCAGTTACGACCTCCCTGGAAACACCATATATTTT. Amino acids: CASSYDLPGNTIYF.

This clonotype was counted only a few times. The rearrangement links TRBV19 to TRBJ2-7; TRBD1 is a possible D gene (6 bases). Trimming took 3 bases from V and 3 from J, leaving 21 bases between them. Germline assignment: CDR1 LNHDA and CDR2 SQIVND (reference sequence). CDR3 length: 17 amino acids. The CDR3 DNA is TGTGCCAGTAGTATGAACCCAAAACAGGGATGGGACTACGAGCAGTACTTC. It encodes CASSMNPKQGWDYEQYF.

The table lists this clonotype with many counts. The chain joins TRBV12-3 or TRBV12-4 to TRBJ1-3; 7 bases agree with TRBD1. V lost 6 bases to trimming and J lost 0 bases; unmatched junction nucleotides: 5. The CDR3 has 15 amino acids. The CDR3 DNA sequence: TGTGCCAGCAGCCGCGGGACAGCCTCTGGAAACACCATATATTTT. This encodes CASSRGTASGNTIYF.

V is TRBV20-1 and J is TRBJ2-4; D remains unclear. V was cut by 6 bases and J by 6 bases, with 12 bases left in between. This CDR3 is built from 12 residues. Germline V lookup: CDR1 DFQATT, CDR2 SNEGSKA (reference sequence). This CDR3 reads CSARLLGNIQYF. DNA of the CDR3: TGCAGTGCCCGTCTCCTGGGAAACATTCAGTACTTC.

The CDR3 protein is CASSDSRGGSYEQYF. DNA of the CDR3: TGTGCCAGCAGTGACTCCCGCGGGGGATCCTACGAGCAGTACTTC. This chain connects TRBV25-1 to TRBJ2-7; 7 positions agree with TRBD2. V dropped 3 bases and J dropped 1; count of bases not matched to a gene: 6. The length of the CDR3 is 15 residues. In germline, CDR1 is MGHDK, CDR2 SYGVNS.

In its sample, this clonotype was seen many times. The CDR3 DNA reads as TGTGCCAGCAGTTGGGGGACAGGGCTGAACACTGAAGCTTTCTTT. This codes for CASSWGTGLNTEAFF. The genes are TRBV27 and TRBJ1-1; 9 bases line up with TRBD1. Germline lookup yields CDR1 MNHEY and CDR2 SMNVEV (reference sequence). The junction had 3 bases not matched to a gene; V was cut back by 4 bases and J by 0 bases. This CDR3 spans 15 amino acids.

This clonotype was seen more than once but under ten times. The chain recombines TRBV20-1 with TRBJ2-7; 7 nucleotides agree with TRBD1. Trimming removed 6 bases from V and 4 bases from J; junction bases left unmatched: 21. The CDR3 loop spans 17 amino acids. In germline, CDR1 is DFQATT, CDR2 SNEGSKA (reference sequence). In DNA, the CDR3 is TGCAGTGCACGCGGCGGACAGGACTCTGCTAAGCTTTACGAGCAGTACTTC. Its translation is CSARGGQDSAKLYEQYF.

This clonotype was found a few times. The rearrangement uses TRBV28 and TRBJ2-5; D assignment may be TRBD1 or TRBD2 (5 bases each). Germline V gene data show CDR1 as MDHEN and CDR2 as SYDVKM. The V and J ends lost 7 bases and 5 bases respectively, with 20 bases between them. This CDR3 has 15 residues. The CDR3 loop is CASTHRDPRWETQYF. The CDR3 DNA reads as TGTGCCAGCACCCATCGGGACCCCCGGTGGGAGACCCAGTACTTC.

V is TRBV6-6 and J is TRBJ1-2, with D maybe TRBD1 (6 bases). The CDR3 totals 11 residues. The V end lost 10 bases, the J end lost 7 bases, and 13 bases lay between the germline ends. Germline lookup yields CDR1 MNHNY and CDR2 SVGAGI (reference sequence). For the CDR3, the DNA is TGTGCCACGGGGGCAGGTTCTGGCTACACCTTC. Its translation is CATGAGSGYTF.

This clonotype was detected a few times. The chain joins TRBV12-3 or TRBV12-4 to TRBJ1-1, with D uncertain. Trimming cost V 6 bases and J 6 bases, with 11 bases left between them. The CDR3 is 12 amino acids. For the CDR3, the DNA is TGTGCCAGCAGCCGACAAGTCGCTGAAGCTTTCTTT. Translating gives CASSRQVAEAFF.

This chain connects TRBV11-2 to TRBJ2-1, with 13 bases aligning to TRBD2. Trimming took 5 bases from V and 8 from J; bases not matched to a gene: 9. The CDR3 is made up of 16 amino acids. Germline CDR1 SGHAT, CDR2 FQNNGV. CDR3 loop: CASSPRTSGGLDEQFF. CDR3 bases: TGTGCCAGCAGCCCGCGGACTAGCGGGGGCTTGGATGAGCAGTTCTTC.

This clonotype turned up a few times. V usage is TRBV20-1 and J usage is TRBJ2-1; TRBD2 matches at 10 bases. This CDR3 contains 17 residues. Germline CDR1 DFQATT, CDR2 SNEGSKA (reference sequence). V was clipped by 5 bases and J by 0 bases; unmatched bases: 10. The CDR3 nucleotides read TGCAGTGCTGGAAGCGGGAGGGCCAAAAGCTCCTACAATGAGCAGTTCTTC. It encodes CSAGSGRAKSSYNEQFF.

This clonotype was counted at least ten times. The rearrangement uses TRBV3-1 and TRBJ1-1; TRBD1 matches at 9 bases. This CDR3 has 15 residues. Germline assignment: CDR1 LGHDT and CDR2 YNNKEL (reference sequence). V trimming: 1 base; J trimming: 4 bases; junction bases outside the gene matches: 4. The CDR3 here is CASSQVGTGITEAFF. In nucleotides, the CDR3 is TGTGCCAGCAGCCAAGTGGGGACAGGGATCACTGAAGCTTTCTTT.

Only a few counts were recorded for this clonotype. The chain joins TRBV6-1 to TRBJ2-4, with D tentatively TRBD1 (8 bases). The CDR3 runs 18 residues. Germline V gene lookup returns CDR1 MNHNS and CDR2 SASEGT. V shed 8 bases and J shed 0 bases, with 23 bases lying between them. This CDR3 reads CASVDGGGQAVAKNIQYF. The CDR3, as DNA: TGTGCCAGCGTAGACGGCGGGGGACAGGCCGTAGCCAAAAACATTCAGTACTTC.

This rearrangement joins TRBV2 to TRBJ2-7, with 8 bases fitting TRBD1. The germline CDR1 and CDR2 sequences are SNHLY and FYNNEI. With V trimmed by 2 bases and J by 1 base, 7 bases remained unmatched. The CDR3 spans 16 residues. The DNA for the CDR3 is TGTGCCAGCAGTGAACGCAGGGGGCGTCTGTCCTACGAGCAGTACTTC. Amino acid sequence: CASSERRGRLSYEQYF.

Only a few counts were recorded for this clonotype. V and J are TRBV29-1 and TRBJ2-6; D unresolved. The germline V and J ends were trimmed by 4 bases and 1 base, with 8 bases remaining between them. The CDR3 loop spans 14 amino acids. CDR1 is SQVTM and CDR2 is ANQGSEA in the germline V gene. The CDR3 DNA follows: TGCAGCGTTGGGGTGAATTCTGGGGCCAACGTCCTGACTTTC. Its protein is CSVGVNSGANVLTF.

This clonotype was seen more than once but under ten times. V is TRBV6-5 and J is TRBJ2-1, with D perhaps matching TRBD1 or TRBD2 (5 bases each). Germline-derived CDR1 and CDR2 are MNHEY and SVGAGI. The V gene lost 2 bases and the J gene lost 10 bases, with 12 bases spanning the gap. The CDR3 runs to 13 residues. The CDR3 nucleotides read TGTGCCAGCAGTTACCAGGGACGAGGGGAGCAGTTCTTC. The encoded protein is CASSYQGRGEQFF.

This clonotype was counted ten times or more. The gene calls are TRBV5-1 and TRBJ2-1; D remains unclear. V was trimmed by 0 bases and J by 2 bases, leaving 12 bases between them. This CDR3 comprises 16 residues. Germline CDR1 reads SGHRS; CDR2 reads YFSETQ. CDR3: CASSLVGQSPYNEQFF. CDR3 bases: TGCGCCAGCAGCTTGGTAGGCCAGTCTCCCTACAATGAGCAGTTCTTC.